These 17 T cell receptor beta chains share one sample of origin, sequenced in a study of blood T cell repertoires in COVID-19. Libraries were prepared by immunoSEQ multiplex PCR; TCRdb keeps only in-frame clonotypes and omits some of them. Of about 140,000 clones listed, approximately 90% are singletons. The sample consisted of peripheral blood. These receptors were taken from a woman aged 40 to 50 with acute or convalescent COVID-19.

The chain employs TRBV5-6 and TRBJ1-3; a weak D match, TRBD1 (5 bases). V was cut by 0 bases and J by 1 base, with 11 bases left in between. Germline loops: CDR1 SGHDT, CDR2 YYEEEE. CDR3 length equals 16 residues. The CDR3: CASSLGTLTSGNTIYF. The DNA of the CDR3 is TGTGCCAGCAGCTTGGGGACACTTACTTCTGGAAACACCATATATTTT. Combining the CDR3 with reference TRBV5-6 and TRBJ1-3 gives the whole variable domain DAGVTQSPTHLIKTRGQQVTLRCSPKSGHDTVSWYQQALGQGPQFIFQYYEEEERQRGNFPDRFSGHQFPNYSSELNVNALLLGDSALYLCASSLGTLTSGNTIYFGEGSWLTVV.

The chain couples TRBV6-5 to TRBJ2-5; 8 bases align to TRBD1. V trimming: 6 bases; J trimming: 4 bases; junction bases outside the gene matches: 7. CDR3 length: 14 amino acids. The germline V gene has CDR1 MNHEY and CDR2 SVGAGI. CDR3 nucleotide sequence: TGTGCCAGCAGGAGGACAGGGCGGGGAGAGACCCAGTACTTC. Encoded protein: CASRRTGRGETQYF.

The V and J genes are TRBV12-5 and TRBJ1-3; D possibly corresponds to TRBD1 (5 bases). This CDR3 region has 15 residues. V was cut by 4 bases and J by 2 bases, with 12 bases left in between. CDR1 is LGHNT and CDR2 is FRNRAP in the germline V gene. CDR3: CASGSPGGTGNTIYF. The CDR3 DNA sequence: TGTGCTAGTGGTTCCCCCGGGGGTACTGGAAACACCATATATTTT.

The table lists this clone with a few counts. The chain links TRBV27 to TRBJ1-2; 7 bases map to TRBD1. CDR1 is MNHEY, CDR2 SMNVEV, per germline (reference sequence). The CDR3 totals 15 residues. With 5 bases clipped from V and 4 bases from J, the junction kept 10 bases outside the gene matches. The CDR3 sequence is CASSPRQGGVYGYTF. CDR3 DNA: TGTGCCAGCAGTCCGCGTCAGGGGGGCGTCTATGGCTACACCTTC.

This rearrangement joins TRBV6-6 to TRBJ2-3, with TRBD2 matching 15 bases. V shed 6 bases and J 7 bases; nucleotides not matched to a gene: 2. In germline, CDR1 is MNHNY, CDR2 SVGAGI (reference sequence). This CDR3 region has 14 residues. As DNA, the CDR3 is TGTGCCAGCAGCGGGACTAGCGGGGGGTATACGCAGTATTTT. Translation gives CASSGTSGGYTQYF.

The chain combines TRBV30 with TRBJ2-7, with TRBD1 matching 8 bases. The V gene's germline CDR1 is GTSNPN and CDR2 SVGIG (reference sequence). Unmatched junction bases numbered 5, after V lost 0 bases and J lost 4 bases. CDR3 length: 14 residues. DNA for the CDR3: TGTGCCTGGAGTGTCCCAGGGGGCAGGTACGAGCAGTACTTC. Translating gives CAWSVPGGRYEQYF.

The genes are TRBV29-1 and TRBJ2-7; D is possibly TRBD2 (5 bases). Deletions cut 0 bases from V and 12 bases from J, with 12 bases between. The germline CDR1 and CDR2 sequences are SQVTM and ANQGSEA. This CDR3 has 11 residues. DNA of the CDR3: TGCAGCGTTGAAGATCGGGGAAGTAGGTACTTC. Amino acid sequence: CSVEDRGSRYF.

This chain connects TRBV6-2 or TRBV6-3 to TRBJ1-1; D call uncertain. Germline CDR1 is MNHEY and CDR2 is SVGEGT. The CDR3 spans 17 residues. With 4 bases removed from V and 4 bases from J, the gap between germline ends came to 22 bases. The CDR3 here is CASSSVPGGLGGTEAFF. As DNA, the CDR3 is TGTGCCAGCAGTTCCGTCCCGGGAGGGTTGGGAGGCACTGAAGCTTTCTTT.

J is TRBJ2-2 and V is TRBV7-2, with 9 bases aligning to TRBD1. Germline V gives CDR1 SGHTA, CDR2 FQGNSA. The CDR3 is 15 amino acids. The J segment lost 5 bases and the V segment lost 5 bases, leaving 6 bases of the junction unmatched. The CDR3, as DNA: TGTGCCAGCAGCGCGACAGGGGGTTGGACCGGGGAGCTGTTTTTT. It is translated as CASSATGGWTGELFF.

The chain uses TRBV21-1 and TRBJ2-7; TRBD1 reflects the table's D call only, with no check against the DNA. TRBV21-1 is marked as a pseudogene. The CDR3 is 16 amino acids. The CDR3 reads CASSDAGGTSSYEQYF. In DNA form, the CDR3 reads TGTGCCAGCAGCGACGCAGGGGGCACTAGCTCCTACGAGCAGTACTTC.

CDR3 coding DNA: TGCGCCAGCAGCCAAGTGCCAGGGGGCTTCTACGAGCAGTACTTC. As protein: CASSQVPGGFYEQYF. The chain is built from TRBV4-3 and TRBJ2-7, with TRBD1 matching over 8 bases. CDR1 is LGHNA and CDR2 is YSLEER in the germline V gene. The junction had 5 bases not matched to a gene; V was cut back by 1 base and J by 3 bases. The CDR3 runs 15 residues.

The chain carries TRBV5-1 and TRBJ1-1; TRBD1 is a possible D gene (6 bases). The CDR3 has 15 amino acids. V lost 4 bases to trimming and J lost 6 bases, with 19 bases between them. Per germline, CDR1 SGHRS and CDR2 YFSETQ. This CDR3 is CASSRWGGERAEAFF. CDR3 DNA: TGCGCCAGCAGCCGATGGGGGGGCGAGAGGGCTGAAGCTTTCTTT. Variable domain in full (rest from reference TRBV5-1 and TRBJ1-1): KAGVTQTPRYLIKTRGQQVTLSCSPISGHRSVSWYQQTPGQGLQFLFEYFSETQRNKGNFPGRFSGRQFSNSRSEMNVSTLELGDSALYLCASSRWGGERAEAFFGQGTRLTVV.

This clone was detected only once. The gene calls are TRBV5-1 and TRBJ2-5; D perhaps matches TRBD1 (6 bases). Germline CDR1 and CDR2: SGHRS and YFSETQ. The CDR3 is 13 residues long. V lost 5 bases, J lost 2 bases, and 10 bases lay in between. CDR3 bases: TGCGCCAGCAGGGCCGGGACACAAGAGACCCAGTACTTC. Residues: CASRAGTQETQYF.

The CDR3 DNA follows: TGTGCCAGCAGTTTGGCCAGAAGCTATGGCTACACCTTC. Translation gives CASSLARSYGYTF. This rearrangement joins TRBV27 to TRBJ1-2; D gene uncertain. CDR1 is MNHEY, CDR2 SMNVEV, per germline (reference sequence). The CDR3 is 13 amino acids. The V gene lost 3 bases and the J gene lost 4 bases, with 9 bases spanning the gap.

The chain couples TRBV6-1 to TRBJ1-3, with 7 positions matching TRBD1. With V trimmed by 2 bases and J by 4 bases, 5 bases remained unmatched. The CDR3 runs to 15 residues. CDR1 and CDR2 (germline): MNHNS, SASEGT. CDR3 sequence reads: CASSETNRGGNTIYF. CDR3 nucleotides: TGTGCCAGCAGTGAAACCAACAGGGGAGGAAACACCATATATTTT.

V usage is TRBV7-2 and J usage is TRBJ2-5; a possible D gene is TRBD2 (5 bases). The CDR3 is 14 residues long. Trimming shortened V by 1 base and J by 2 bases, and 8 bases separated the two germline ends. CDR1 and CDR2 from the germline V gene are SGHTA and FQGNSA. The chain's CDR3 is CASSLEIAQETQYF. In DNA form, the CDR3 reads TGTGCCAGCAGCTTAGAAATAGCGCAAGAGACCCAGTACTTC.

This chain connects TRBV28 to TRBJ1-5; 7 bases are shared with TRBD1. Trimming took 6 bases from V and 7 from J; bases not matched to a gene: 15. The CDR3 has 16 amino acids. Germline CDR1 and CDR2: MDHEN and SYDVKM. CDR3 region: CASRRGQTIWKQPQHF. CDR3 DNA: TGTGCCAGCAGGCGGGGACAGACGATTTGGAAGCAGCCCCAGCATTTT. The variable domain in full, completed from reference TRBV28 and TRBJ1-5, reads DVKVTQSSRYLVKRTGEKVFLECVQDMDHENMFWYRQDPGLGLRLIYFSYDVKMKEKGDIPEGYSVSREKKERFSLILESASTNQTSMYLCASRRGQTIWKQPQHFGDGTRLSIL.